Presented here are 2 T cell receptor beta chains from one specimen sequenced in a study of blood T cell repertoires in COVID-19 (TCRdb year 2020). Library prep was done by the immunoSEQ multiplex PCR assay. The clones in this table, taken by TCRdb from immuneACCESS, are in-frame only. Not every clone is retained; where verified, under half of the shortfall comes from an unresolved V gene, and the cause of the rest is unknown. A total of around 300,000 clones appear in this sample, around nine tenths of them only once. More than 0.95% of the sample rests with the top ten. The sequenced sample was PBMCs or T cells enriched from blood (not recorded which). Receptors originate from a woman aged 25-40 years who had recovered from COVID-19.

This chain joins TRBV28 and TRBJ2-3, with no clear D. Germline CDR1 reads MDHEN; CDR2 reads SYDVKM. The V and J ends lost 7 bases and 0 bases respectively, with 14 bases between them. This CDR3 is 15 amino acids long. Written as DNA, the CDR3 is TGTGCCAGCATCTTCATGGGCTCTAGCACAGATACGCAGTATTTT. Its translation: CASIFMGSSTDTQYF. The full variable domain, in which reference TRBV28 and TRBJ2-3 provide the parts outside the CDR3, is DVKVTQSSRYLVKRTGEKVFLECVQDMDHENMFWYRQDPGLGLRLIYFSYDVKMKEKGDIPEGYSVSREKKERFSLILESASTNQTSMYLCASIFMGSSTDTQYFGPGTRLTVL.

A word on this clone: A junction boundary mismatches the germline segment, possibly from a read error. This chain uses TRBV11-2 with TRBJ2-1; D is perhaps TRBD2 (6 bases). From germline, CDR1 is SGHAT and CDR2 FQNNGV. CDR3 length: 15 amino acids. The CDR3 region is CASSTRLENYIEQFF. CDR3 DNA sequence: TGTGCCAGCAGCACCCGACTAGAGAACTACATTGAGCAGTTCTTC.